Each of the 13 T cell receptor beta chains below was sequenced from the same sample in a study of blood T cell repertoires in COVID-19. Profiling relied on immunoSEQ multiplex PCR, and the TCRdb table lists in-frame clones only, not all of them. This sample has under 75,000 clones, with about 75% found just once. The sequencing sample was made of peripheral blood. These receptors were taken from a woman older than 75 with acute or convalescent COVID-19.

V usage is TRBV5-5 and J usage is TRBJ2-1; D is unclear. V was shortened by 4 bases and J by 8 bases, with 10 bases between the two germline ends. The CDR3 sequence is 12 residues long. Germline V gene sequence: CDR1 SGHKS, CDR2 YYEKEE (reference sequence). Here the CDR3 reads CASSPFLDEQFF. The CDR3 coding sequence is TGTGCCAGCAGCCCCTTTCTCGATGAGCAGTTCTTC.

This chain connects TRBV7-9 to TRBJ1-1; 10 bases match TRBD1. This CDR3 has 12 residues. Germline V gives CDR1 SEHNR, CDR2 FQNEAQ (reference sequence). V lost 9 bases to trimming and J lost 4 bases; unmatched junction nucleotides: 2. This CDR3 is CASGQGGTEAFF. CDR3 DNA sequence: TGTGCCAGTGGACAGGGGGGCACTGAAGCTTTCTTT.

This clone has only a few counts. The chain uses TRBV19 and TRBJ2-7; possibly TRBD1 for D (5 bases). The CDR3 spans 13 residues. The germline CDR1 and CDR2 sequences are LNHDA and SQIVND (reference sequence). Trimming removed 5 bases from V and 4 bases from J, with 12 bases in between. CDR3 region: CASSRTRSYEQYF. The DNA for the CDR3 is TGTGCCAGTAGTCGGACACGTTCGTACGAGCAGTACTTC.

J is TRBJ1-1 and V is TRBV11-2, with 7 bases matching TRBD1. V was pared by 7 bases and J by 4 bases, with 9 bases of the junction left unmatched. The CDR3 covers 14 residues. Germline assignment: CDR1 SGHAT and CDR2 FQNNGV. The CDR3 coding sequence is TGTGCCAGCACCGTTGGACAGGATCCCACTGAAGCTTTCTTT. Protein sequence: CASTVGQDPTEAFF.

CDR3 DNA sequence: TGTGCCAGCAGCCCGGGACTAGCGGGAGCTCGCACAGATACGCAGTATTTT. Its translation: CASSPGLAGARTDTQYF. The chain carries TRBV7-9 and TRBJ2-3; TRBD2 agrees at 14 bases. The CDR3 loop spans 17 amino acids. Looked up from germline, CDR1 is SEHNR and CDR2 is FQNEAQ (reference sequence). V lost 5 bases to trimming and J lost 1 base; unmatched junction nucleotides: 5.

The rearrangement links TRBV7-3 to TRBJ1-2; TRBD1 is a possible D gene (5 bases). Trimming shortened V by 1 base and J by 8 bases, and 11 bases separated the two germline ends. The CDR3 has 13 amino acids. CDR1 SGHTA and CDR2 FQGTGA come from the germline V gene. The DNA of the CDR3 is TGTGCCAGCAGCTTAAGGGGCGGGGAAGGCTACACCTTC. The encoded protein is CASSLRGGEGYTF.

The chain uses TRBV6-5 and TRBJ1-1, with 7 bases fitting TRBD1. Germline CDR1 MNHEY, CDR2 SVGAGI. This CDR3 has 13 amino acids. V gave up 7 bases and J gave up 4 bases; unmatched junction bases: 6. The chain's CDR3 is CASTRQGVTEAFF. CDR3 nucleotides: TGTGCCAGCACCAGACAGGGAGTCACTGAAGCTTTCTTT.

The rearrangement joins TRBV27 to TRBJ1-1; D gene unclear. Per germline, CDR1 MNHEY and CDR2 SMNVEV (reference sequence). Trimming stripped 8 bases from V and 0 bases from J, with 10 bases between. The CDR3 sequence is 13 residues long. The CDR3 DNA reads TGTGCCAGCGGCATACAAATGAACACTGAAGCTTTCTTT. Translated, it gives CASGIQMNTEAFF.

V gene TRBV10-1 combines with J gene TRBJ2-3, with D unresolved. CDR3 size: 16 residues. Germline V lookup: CDR1 WNHNN, CDR2 SYGVQD (reference sequence). The V end was cut by 2 bases, the J end by 4 bases, with 16 bases between. The CDR3 loop reads CASSENQALLSDTQYF. Here the CDR3 DNA reads TGCGCCAGCAGTGAGAACCAGGCATTACTTTCAGATACGCAGTATTTT.

The CDR3 region is CASRVVGANTEAFF. The CDR3 DNA is TGTGCCAGCAGGGTCGTTGGGGCGAACACTGAAGCTTTCTTT. V is TRBV2 and J is TRBJ1-1, with D perhaps matching TRBD1 (5 bases). CDR3 length: 14 amino acids. Germline CDR1 is SNHLY and CDR2 is FYNNEI. V lost 6 bases and J lost 1, with 12 bases in between.

This clone was recorded at least ten times. The gene calls are TRBV12-3 or TRBV12-4 and TRBJ1-5, with D possibly matching TRBD1 (5 bases). The CDR3 extends over 13 amino acids. Between the trimmed V and J ends, which lost 4 bases and 9 bases, there was a span of 13 bases. CDR3 bases: TGTGCCAGCAGTTCCGGGTCGGGGGGGCCCCAGCATTTT. This codes for CASSSGSGGPQHF.

The CDR3 nucleotides are TGTGCCAGCAGTTTTAGCGGGACCTCCTACGAGCAGTACTTC. Residues: CASSFSGTSYEQYF. This sequence joins TRBV28 and TRBJ2-7, with 8 positions matching TRBD2. CDR3 length: 14 residues. Germline lookup yields CDR1 MDHEN and CDR2 SYDVKM. After removal of 3 bases from V and 0 bases from J, the junction contained 1 base not matched to a gene.

This chain uses TRBV5-5 with TRBJ1-5; 8 bases map to TRBD1. This CDR3 spans 13 amino acids. V gave up 4 bases and J gave up 8 bases; unmatched junction bases: 5. Per the germline V gene, CDR1 is SGHKS and CDR2 is YYEKEE (reference sequence). The CDR3 sequence is CASSLDRAKPQHF. CDR3 nucleotides: TGTGCCAGCAGCCTGGACAGGGCGAAGCCCCAGCATTTT. Full variable domain (remainder filled in from reference TRBV5-5 and TRBJ1-5): DAGVTQSPTHLIKTRGQQVTLRCSPISGHKSVSWYQQVLGQGPQFIFQYYEKEERGRGNFPDRFSARQFPNYSSELNVNALLLGDSALYLCASSLDRAKPQHFGDGTRLSIL.